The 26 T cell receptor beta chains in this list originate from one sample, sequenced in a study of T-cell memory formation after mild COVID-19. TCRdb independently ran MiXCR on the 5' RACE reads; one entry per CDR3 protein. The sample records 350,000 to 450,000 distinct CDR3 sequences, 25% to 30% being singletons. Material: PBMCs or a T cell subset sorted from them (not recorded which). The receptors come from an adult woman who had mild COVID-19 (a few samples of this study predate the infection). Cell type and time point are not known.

CDR3 bases: TGTGCCAGCAGTTTTTATGGCAGGGGCAAAAATTACGAGCAGTACTTC. Protein product: CASSFYGRGKNYEQYF. The chain recombines TRBV12-3 or TRBV12-4 with TRBJ2-7; tentative D call: TRBD1 (6 bases). This CDR3 has 16 amino acids. V lost 3 bases, J lost 4 bases, and 19 bases lay in between.

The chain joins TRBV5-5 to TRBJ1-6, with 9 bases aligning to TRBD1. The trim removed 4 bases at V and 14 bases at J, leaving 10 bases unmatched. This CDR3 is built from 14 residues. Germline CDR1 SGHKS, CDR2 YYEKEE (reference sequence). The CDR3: CASSQPGQGNTLHF. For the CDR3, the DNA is TGTGCCAGCAGCCAACCGGGACAGGGAAACACCCTCCACTTT.

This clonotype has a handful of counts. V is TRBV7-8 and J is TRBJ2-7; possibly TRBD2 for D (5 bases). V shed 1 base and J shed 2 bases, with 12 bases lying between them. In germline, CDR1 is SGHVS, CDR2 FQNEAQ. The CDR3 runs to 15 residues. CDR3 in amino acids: CASSLVYSATYEQYF. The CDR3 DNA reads TGTGCCAGCAGCTTAGTATATAGCGCGACCTACGAGCAGTACTTC.

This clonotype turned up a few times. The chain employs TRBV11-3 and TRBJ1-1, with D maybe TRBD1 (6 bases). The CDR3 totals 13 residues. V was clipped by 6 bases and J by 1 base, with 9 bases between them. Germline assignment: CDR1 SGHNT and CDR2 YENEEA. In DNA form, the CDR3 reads TGTGCCAGCAGGGAGACAGGGAACACTGAAGCTTTCTTT. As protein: CASRETGNTEAFF.

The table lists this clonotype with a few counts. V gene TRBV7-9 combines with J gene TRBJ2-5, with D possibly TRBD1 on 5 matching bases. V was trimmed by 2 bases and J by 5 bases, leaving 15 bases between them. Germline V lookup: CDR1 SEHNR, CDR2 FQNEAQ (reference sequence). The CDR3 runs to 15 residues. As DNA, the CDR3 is TGTGCCAGCAGCTTATTACAGGCTGGCGAGGAGACCCAGTACTTC. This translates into CASSLLQAGEETQYF.

The CDR3 DNA is TGTGCCAGCAGTTACTCGTGGCGGAACTTAGATAGCACAGATACGCAGTATTTT. It codes for CASSYSWRNLDSTDTQYF. This chain links TRBV6-2 or TRBV6-3 with TRBJ2-3; D is ambiguous. V lost 0 bases to trimming and J lost 0 bases, with 16 bases between them. From germline, CDR1 is MNHEY and CDR2 SVGEGT. The CDR3 has 18 amino acids.

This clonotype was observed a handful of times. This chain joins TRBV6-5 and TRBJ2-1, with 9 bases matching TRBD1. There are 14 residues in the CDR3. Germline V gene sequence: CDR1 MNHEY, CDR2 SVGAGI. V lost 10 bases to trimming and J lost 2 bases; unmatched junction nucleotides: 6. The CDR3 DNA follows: TGTGCCATCTCGGGACAGGGACCCTACAATGAGCAGTTCTTC. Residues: CAISGQGPYNEQFF.

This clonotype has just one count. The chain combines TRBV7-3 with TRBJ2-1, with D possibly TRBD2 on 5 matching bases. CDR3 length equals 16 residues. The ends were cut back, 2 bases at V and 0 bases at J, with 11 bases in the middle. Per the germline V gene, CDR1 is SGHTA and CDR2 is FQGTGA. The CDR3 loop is CASSLDAGPSYNEQFF. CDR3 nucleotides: TGTGCCAGCAGCTTAGATGCGGGCCCCTCCTACAATGAGCAGTTCTTC.

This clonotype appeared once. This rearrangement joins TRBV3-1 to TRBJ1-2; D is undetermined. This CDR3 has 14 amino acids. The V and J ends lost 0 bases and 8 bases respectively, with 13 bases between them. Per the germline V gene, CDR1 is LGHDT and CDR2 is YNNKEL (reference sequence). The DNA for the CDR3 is TGTGCCAGCAGCCAAGACCTCGACTTGGTGGGCTACACCTTC. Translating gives CASSQDLDLVGYTF.

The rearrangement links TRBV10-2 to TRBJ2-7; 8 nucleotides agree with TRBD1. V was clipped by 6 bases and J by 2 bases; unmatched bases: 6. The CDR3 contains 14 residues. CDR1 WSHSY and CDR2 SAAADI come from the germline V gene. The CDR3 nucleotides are TGCGCCAGCAGGGGGACAGGTTTTACCTACGAGCAGTACTTC. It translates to CASRGTGFTYEQYF.

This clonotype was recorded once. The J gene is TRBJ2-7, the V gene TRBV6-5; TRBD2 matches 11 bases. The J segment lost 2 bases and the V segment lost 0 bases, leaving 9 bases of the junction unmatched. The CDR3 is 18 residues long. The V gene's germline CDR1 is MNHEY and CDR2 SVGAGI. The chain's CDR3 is CASSYSLAGASRTYEQYF. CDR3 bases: TGTGCCAGCAGTTACTCACTAGCGGGGGCCTCCAGGACCTACGAGCAGTACTTC.

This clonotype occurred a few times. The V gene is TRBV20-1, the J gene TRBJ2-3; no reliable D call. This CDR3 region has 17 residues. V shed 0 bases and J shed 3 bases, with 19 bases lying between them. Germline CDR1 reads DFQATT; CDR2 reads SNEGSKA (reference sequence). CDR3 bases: TGCAGTGCTAGAGATTGGTTCGGGCGATCTCGGACAGATACGCAGTATTTT. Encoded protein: CSARDWFGRSRTDTQYF.

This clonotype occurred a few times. This CDR3 reads CASSGLRGGRNEQFF. Here the CDR3 DNA reads TGTGCCAGCAGTGGACTTCGAGGGGGCCGAAATGAGCAGTTCTTC. This rearrangement joins TRBV6-1 to TRBJ2-1, with 7 bases aligning to TRBD1. This CDR3 is 15 amino acids long. The J segment lost 7 bases and the V segment lost 4 bases, leaving 10 bases of the junction unmatched. From germline, CDR1 is MNHNS and CDR2 SASEGT.

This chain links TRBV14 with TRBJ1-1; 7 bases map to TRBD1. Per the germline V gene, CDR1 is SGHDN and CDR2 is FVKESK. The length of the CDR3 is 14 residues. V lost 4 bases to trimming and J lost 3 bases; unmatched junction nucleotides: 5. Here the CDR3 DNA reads TGTGCCAGCAGCCGCCTAGGGGGCTACACTGAAGCTTTCTTT. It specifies CASSRLGGYTEAFF.

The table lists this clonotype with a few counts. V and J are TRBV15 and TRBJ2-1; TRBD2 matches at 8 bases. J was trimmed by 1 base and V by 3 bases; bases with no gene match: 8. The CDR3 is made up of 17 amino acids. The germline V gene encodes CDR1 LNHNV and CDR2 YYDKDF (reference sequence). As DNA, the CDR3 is TGTGCCACCAGCAGCCGGTATCGCGGGGGGTCCTACAATGAGCAGTTCTTC. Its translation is CATSSRYRGGSYNEQFF.

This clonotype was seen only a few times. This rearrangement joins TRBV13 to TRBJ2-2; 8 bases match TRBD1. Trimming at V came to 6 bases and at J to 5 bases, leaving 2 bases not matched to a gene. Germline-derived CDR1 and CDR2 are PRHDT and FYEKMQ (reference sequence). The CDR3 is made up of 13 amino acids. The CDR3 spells CASRRTGTGELFF. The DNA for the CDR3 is TGTGCCAGCAGGAGGACAGGGACCGGGGAGCTGTTTTTT. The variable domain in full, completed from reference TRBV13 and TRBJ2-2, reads AAGVIQSPRHLIKEKRETATLKCYPIPRHDTVYWYQQGPGQDPQFLISFYEKMQSDKGSIPDRFSAQQFSDYHSELNMSSLELGDSALYFCASRRTGTGELFFGEGSRLTVL.

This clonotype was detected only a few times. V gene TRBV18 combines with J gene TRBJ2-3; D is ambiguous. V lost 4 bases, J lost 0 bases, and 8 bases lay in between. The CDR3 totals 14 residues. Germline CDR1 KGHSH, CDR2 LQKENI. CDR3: CASSRLESTDTQYF. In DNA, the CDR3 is TGTGCCAGCTCACGCCTGGAGAGCACAGATACGCAGTATTTT. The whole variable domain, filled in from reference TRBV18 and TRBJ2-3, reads NAGVMQNPRHLVRRRGQEARLRCSPMKGHSHVYWYRQLPEEGLKFMVYLQKENIIDESGMPKERFSAEFPKEGPSILRIQQVVRGDSAAYFCASSRLESTDTQYFGPGTRLTVL.

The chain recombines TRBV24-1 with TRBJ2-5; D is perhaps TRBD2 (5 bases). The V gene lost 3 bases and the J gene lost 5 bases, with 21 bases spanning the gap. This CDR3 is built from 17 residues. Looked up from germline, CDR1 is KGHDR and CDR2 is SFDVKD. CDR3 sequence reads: CATSDLGSEREGETQYF. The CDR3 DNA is TGTGCCACCAGTGATCTCGGGTCGGAGAGGGAAGGGGAGACCCAGTACTTC.

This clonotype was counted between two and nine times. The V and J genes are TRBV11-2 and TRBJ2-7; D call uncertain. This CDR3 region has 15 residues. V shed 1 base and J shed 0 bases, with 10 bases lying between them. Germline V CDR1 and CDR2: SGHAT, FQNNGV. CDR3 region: CASSLGGSLSYEQYF. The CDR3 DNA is TGTGCCAGCAGCTTAGGGGGTTCCCTCTCCTACGAGCAGTACTTC.

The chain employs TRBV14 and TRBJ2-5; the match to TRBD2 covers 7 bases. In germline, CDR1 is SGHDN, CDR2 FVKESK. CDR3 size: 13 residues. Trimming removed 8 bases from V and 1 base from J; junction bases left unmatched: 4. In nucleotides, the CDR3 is TGTGCCAGCGGGGGAGGGGTCCAAGAGACCCAGTACTTC. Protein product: CASGGGVQETQYF. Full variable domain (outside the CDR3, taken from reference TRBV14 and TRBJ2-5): EAGVTQFPSHSVIEKGQTVTLRCDPISGHDNLYWYRRVMGKEIKFLLHFVKESKQDESGMPNNRFLAERTGGTYSTLKVQPAELEDSGVYFCASGGGVQETQYFGPGTRLLVL.

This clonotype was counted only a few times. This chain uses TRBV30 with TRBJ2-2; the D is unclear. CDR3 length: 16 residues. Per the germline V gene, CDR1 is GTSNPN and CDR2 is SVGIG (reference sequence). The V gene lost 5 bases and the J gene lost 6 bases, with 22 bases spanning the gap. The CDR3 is CAWDQGWAQDPGELFF. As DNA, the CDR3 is TGTGCCTGGGACCAAGGATGGGCGCAAGATCCCGGGGAGCTGTTTTTT.

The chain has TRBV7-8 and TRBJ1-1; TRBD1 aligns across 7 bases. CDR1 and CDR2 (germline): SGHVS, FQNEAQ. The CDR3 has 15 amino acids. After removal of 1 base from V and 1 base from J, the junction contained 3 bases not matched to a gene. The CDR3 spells CASSLGQGGNTEAFF. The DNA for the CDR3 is TGTGCCAGCAGCTTAGGACAGGGTGGGAACACTGAAGCTTTCTTT.

CDR3 sequence reads: CASSSGQGLYGTEAFF. The CDR3, as DNA: TGTGCCAGCAGTTCGGGACAGGGTCTCTACGGCACTGAAGCTTTCTTT. The chain recombines TRBV12-3 or TRBV12-4 with TRBJ1-1; 9 positions agree with TRBD1. The CDR3 is 16 residues long. The V and J ends lost 4 bases and 4 bases, in that order; junction bases with no gene match: 10.

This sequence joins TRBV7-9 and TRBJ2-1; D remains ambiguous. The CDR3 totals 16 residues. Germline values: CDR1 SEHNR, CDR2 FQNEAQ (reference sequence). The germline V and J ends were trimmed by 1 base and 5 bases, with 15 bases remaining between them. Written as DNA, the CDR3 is TGTGCCAGCAGCTTAGTGGCGACCTTAAACCACAATGAGCAGTTCTTC. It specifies CASSLVATLNHNEQFF.

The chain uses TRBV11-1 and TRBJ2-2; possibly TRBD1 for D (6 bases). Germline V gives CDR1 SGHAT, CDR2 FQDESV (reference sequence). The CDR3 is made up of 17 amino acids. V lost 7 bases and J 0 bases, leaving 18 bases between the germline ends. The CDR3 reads CASTKHQRTANTGELFF. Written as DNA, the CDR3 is TGTGCCAGCACCAAGCATCAACGGACAGCGAACACCGGGGAGCTGTTTTTT.

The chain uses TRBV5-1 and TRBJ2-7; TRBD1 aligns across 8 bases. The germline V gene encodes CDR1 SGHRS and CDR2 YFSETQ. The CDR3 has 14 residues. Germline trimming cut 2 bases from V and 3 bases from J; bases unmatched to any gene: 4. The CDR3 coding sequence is TGCGCCAGCAGCTTATGGACAGGGAACTACGAGCAGTACTTC. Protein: CASSLWTGNYEQYF.